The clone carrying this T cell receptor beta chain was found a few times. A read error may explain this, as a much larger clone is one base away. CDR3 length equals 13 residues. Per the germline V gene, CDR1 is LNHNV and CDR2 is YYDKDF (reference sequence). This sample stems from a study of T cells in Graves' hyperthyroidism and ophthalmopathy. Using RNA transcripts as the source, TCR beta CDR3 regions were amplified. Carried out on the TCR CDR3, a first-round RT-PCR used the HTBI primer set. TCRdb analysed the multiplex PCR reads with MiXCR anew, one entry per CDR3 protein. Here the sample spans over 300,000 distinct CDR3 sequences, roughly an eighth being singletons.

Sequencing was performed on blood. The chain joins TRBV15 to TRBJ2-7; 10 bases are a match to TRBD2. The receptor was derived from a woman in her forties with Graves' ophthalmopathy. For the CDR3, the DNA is TGTGCCACCAGGCCCCTAGCGGGAGTCGAGCAGTGCTTC. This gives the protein CATRPLAGVEQCF.